This TCR beta chain was observed in a study of T cells expressing NK-cell markers. Study in general: Repertoires of TCR beta were obtained from T cells sorted as CD3+CD56+NKG2C+, CD3+CD56+NKG2C- and CD3+CD56-NKG2C+.

5'RACE template switching with UMIs produced the TCR beta cDNA. From the 5' RACE reads, TCRdb lists one entry per CDR3 protein and no DNA. This repertoire includes roughly 420,000 distinct CDR3 sequences. Turning to this clonotype: Its antigen is not identified.

Study findings and constraints: Also leading the CD3+CD56-NKG2C+ fraction in several donors were these clonotypes.

Germline lookup yields CDR1 KGHDR and CDR2 SFDVKD. This CDR3 region has 17 residues. Sequencing was carried out using blood T cells: a sorted CD56 or NKG2C T cell subset, CD4+ or CD8+ T cells, or bulk PBMC T cells (not recorded which). The chain is built from TRBV24-1 and TRBJ2-6; TCRdb reports TRBD1, a call that lacks DNA to check it against. The receptor comes from a woman aged 18 to 75 in good health. This chain's CDR3 is CATSDPGQGDGANVLTF.